These T cell receptor beta chains were read from a single sample in a study of identifying expanded T cells in peripheral blood. TCRdb keeps only in-frame clones here, not all; method: immunoSEQ multiplex PCR. The sample contains around 130,000 clones, roughly 90% of which appear only once. Sequencing was done on a sample of blood. These receptors were collected from a person aged 18 to 69 in good health. CDR3s include the opening cysteine and the closing phenylalanine or tryptophan. D genes are given only for firm matches. Some rows have no size entry. The others give once, few or many, or a class for an expanded clone.

v_gene: TRBV30
abundance: .
d_gene: TRBD1
j_gene: TRBJ2-3
CDR3nt: TGTGCCTGGAAAGGGACAGGGACCAGCACAGATACGCAGTATTTT
CDR3aa: CAWKGTGTSTDTQYF

v_gene: TRBV15
abundance: .
d_gene: .
j_gene: TRBJ2-1
CDR3nt: TGTGCCACCAGCAGAGGGGTCGTGGGGGTGTACAATGAGCAGTTCTTC
CDR3aa: CATSRGVVGVYNEQFF

v_gene: TRBV2
abundance: .
d_gene: .
j_gene: TRBJ2-7
CDR3nt: TGTGCCAGCAGTGTAACTCGGGAGTGGGAGTCCACCTACGAGCAGTACTTC
CDR3aa: CASSVTREWESTYEQYF

v_gene: TRBV13
abundance: .
d_gene: .
j_gene: TRBJ1-1
CDR3nt: TGTGCCAGCAGCCCCCCCGCTTTATGGGTCACTGAAGCTTTCTTT
CDR3aa: CASSPPALWVTEAFF

v_gene: TRBV7-2
abundance: .
d_gene: .
j_gene: TRBJ1-2
CDR3nt: TGTGCCAGCAGCCCTCCGACGGTGAACTATGGCTACACCTTC
CDR3aa: CASSPPTVNYGYTF

v_gene: TRBV5-1
abundance: few
d_gene: .
j_gene: TRBJ1-5
CDR3nt: TGCGCCAGCAGCTTAGACAGCTGGAATCAGCCCCAGCATTTT
CDR3aa: CASSLDSWNQPQHF

v_gene: TRBV27
abundance: .
d_gene: .
j_gene: TRBJ2-5
CDR3nt: TGTGCCAGCCGCGGGTACCAAGAGACCCAGTACTTC
CDR3aa: CASRGYQETQYF

v_gene: TRBV11-2
abundance: .
d_gene: .
j_gene: TRBJ2-5
CDR3nt: TGTGCCAGCAGCTTAGATGTCGGGGAGACCCAGTACTTC
CDR3aa: CASSLDVGETQYF

v_gene: TRBV19
abundance: once
d_gene: .
j_gene: TRBJ1-6
CDR3nt: TGTGCCAGTAGTCGGGCATGGGGCAGCGATTCACCCCTCCACTTT
CDR3aa: CASSRAWGSDSPLHF

v_gene: TRBV7-2
abundance: .
d_gene: .
j_gene: TRBJ2-7
CDR3nt: TGTGCCAGCAGCTTAAACCCAGGTAATACCTACGAGCAGTACTTC
CDR3aa: CASSLNPGNTYEQYF

v_gene: TRBV5-1
abundance: .
d_gene: TRBD2
j_gene: TRBJ2-5
CDR3nt: TGCGCCAGCACACTATCTAGCGGGGGGGCCTTTGAGACCCAGTACTTC
CDR3aa: CASTLSSGGAFETQYF

v_gene: TRBV19
abundance: .
d_gene: TRBD1
j_gene: TRBJ2-7
CDR3nt: TGTGCCAGTAGTCTCCGGACAGGGGGCTCAGACGAGCAGTACTTC
CDR3aa: CASSLRTGGSDEQYF

v_gene: TRBV19
abundance: once
d_gene: TRBD2
j_gene: TRBJ2-1
CDR3nt: TGTGCCAGTAGTATTGCGCGATTTAGCGGGAGCCCCGATGAGCAGTTCTTC
CDR3aa: CASSIARFSGSPDEQFF

v_gene: TRBV5-6
abundance: .
d_gene: TRBD1
j_gene: TRBJ2-1
CDR3nt: TGTGCCAGCAGCTCTAGGACAGGGAGCTCCTACAATGAGCAGTTCTTC
CDR3aa: CASSSRTGSSYNEQFF

v_gene: TRBV4-3
abundance: .
d_gene: .
j_gene: TRBJ2-1
CDR3nt: TGCGCCAGCAGCCAAGGAGTCGCGGGGCTTATGTCTGAGCAGTTCTTC
CDR3aa: CASSQGVAGLMSEQFF

v_gene: TRBV2
abundance: .
d_gene: .
j_gene: TRBJ1-4
CDR3nt: TGTGCCAGCAGTGATAGGGGCAGCCTTAATGAAAAACTGTTTTTT
CDR3aa: CASSDRGSLNEKLFF

v_gene: TRBV6-1
abundance: .
d_gene: TRBD1
j_gene: TRBJ1-5
CDR3nt: TGTGCCAGCAGTGAGACTAGACAGGGGGCTTATCAGCCCCAGCATTTT
CDR3aa: CASSETRQGAYQPQHF

v_gene: TRBV19
abundance: .
d_gene: .
j_gene: TRBJ2-5
CDR3nt: TGTGCCAGTAGCGACCACGATCAAGAGACCCAGTACTTC
CDR3aa: CASSDHDQETQYF

v_gene: TRBV12-1
abundance: .
d_gene: .
j_gene: TRBJ1-4
CDR3nt: TGTGCCAGCAGCTTTGTTTGCACCTTTAATGAAAAACTGTTTTTT
CDR3aa: CASSFVCTFNEKLFF

v_gene: TRBV18
abundance: .
d_gene: TRBD2
j_gene: TRBJ2-2
CDR3nt: TGTGCCAGCTCCCCTTTAGCGGGTATCACCGGGGAGCTGTTTTTT
CDR3aa: CASSPLAGITGELFF

v_gene: TRBV9
abundance: .
d_gene: .
j_gene: TRBJ1-3
CDR3nt: TGTGCCAGCAGCGTATCACCTTATTCTGGAAACACCATATATTTT
CDR3aa: CASSVSPYSGNTIYF

v_gene: TRBV11-2
abundance: .
d_gene: TRBD2
j_gene: TRBJ2-1
CDR3nt: TGTGCCAGCAGCTTTCTGGCGGGAGAGGGCAATGAGCAGTTCTTC
CDR3aa: CASSFLAGEGNEQFF

v_gene: TRBV7-9
abundance: .
d_gene: .
j_gene: TRBJ2-5
CDR3nt: TGTGCCAGCAGCCTCCGGACGGGAACAGAGACCCAGTACTTC
CDR3aa: CASSLRTGTETQYF

v_gene: TRBV2
abundance: .
d_gene: .
j_gene: TRBJ2-6
CDR3nt: TGTGCCAGCAGTACCCTCGCGGGACCCCGGGGCTCTGGGGCCAACGTCCTGACTTTC
CDR3aa: CASSTLAGPRGSGANVLTF

v_gene: TRBV5-6
abundance: .
d_gene: TRBD1
j_gene: TRBJ2-1
CDR3nt: TGTGCCAGCAGCCGATGGGGGACAGTCCCTTACAATGAGCAGTTCTTC
CDR3aa: CASSRWGTVPYNEQFF

v_gene: TRBV19
abundance: .
d_gene: TRBD1
j_gene: TRBJ1-5
CDR3nt: TGTGCCAGTAGTCCGGGGCGTGGGACAGGGTATAGTTTTGCCAATCAGCCCCAGCATTTT
CDR3aa: CASSPGRGTGYSFANQPQHF

v_gene: TRBV5-4
abundance: .
d_gene: TRBD2
j_gene: TRBJ2-3
CDR3nt: TGTGCCAGCAGCTGGGCGGGGGAACCTGATACGCAGTATTTT
CDR3aa: CASSWAGEPDTQYF

v_gene: TRBV30
abundance: .
d_gene: .
j_gene: TRBJ2-1
CDR3nt: TGTGCCTGGAGTCCCGACCCCAATGAGCAGTTCTTC
CDR3aa: CAWSPDPNEQFF

v_gene: TRBV5-1
abundance: .
d_gene: .
j_gene: TRBJ2-5
CDR3nt: TGCGCCAGCAGCTTGGGGTTTCCGCCAGAGACCCAGTACTTC
CDR3aa: CASSLGFPPETQYF

v_gene: TRBV4-3
abundance: .
d_gene: .
j_gene: TRBJ2-7
CDR3nt: TGCGCCAGCAGCCAAGAAGGAAGGGTTTTCAACGAGCAGTACTTC
CDR3aa: CASSQEGRVFNEQYF

v_gene: TRBV7-8
abundance: .
d_gene: .
j_gene: TRBJ2-5
CDR3nt: TGTGCCAGCAGCTGGGGCAATGAGGGGGGGCTCGTAGAGACCCAGTACTTC
CDR3aa: CASSWGNEGGLVETQYF

v_gene: TRBV4-2
abundance: few
d_gene: TRBD2
j_gene: TRBJ2-3
CDR3nt: TGTGCCAGCAGCCCTACTGGAACTAGCGGGAGGCGCGCAGATACGCAGTATTTT
CDR3aa: CASSPTGTSGRRADTQYF

v_gene: TRBV28
abundance: once
d_gene: .
j_gene: TRBJ1-5
CDR3nt: TGTGCCAGCAGCCGATATCGAAGTAGCAATCAGCCCCAGCATTTT
CDR3aa: CASSRYRSSNQPQHF

v_gene: TRBV5-4
abundance: .
d_gene: .
j_gene: TRBJ2-7
CDR3nt: TGTGCCAGCAGCTTGCAGGGGACGTCCTCCTACGAGCAGTACTTC
CDR3aa: CASSLQGTSSYEQYF

v_gene: TRBV7-8
abundance: .
d_gene: TRBD1
j_gene: TRBJ1-1
CDR3nt: TGTGCCAGCAGCTTTACAGGGGGCTGGGCTGAAGCTTTCTTT
CDR3aa: CASSFTGGWAEAFF

v_gene: TRBV25-1
abundance: .
d_gene: .
j_gene: TRBJ2-3
CDR3nt: TGTGCCAGCAGAGGGGGGTTCGGCACAGATACGCAGTATTTT
CDR3aa: CASRGGFGTDTQYF

v_gene: TRBV10-1
abundance: .
d_gene: .
j_gene: TRBJ2-7
CDR3nt: TGCGCCAGCAGTCCCCGCCGGGGGGGACAGCCGGGGTTCGAGCAGTACTTC
CDR3aa: CASSPRRGGQPGFEQYF

v_gene: TRBV20-1
abundance: few
d_gene: TRBD1
j_gene: TRBJ1-2
CDR3nt: TGCAGTGCCGGGGACAGGGAAGGCTACACCTTC
CDR3aa: CSAGDREGYTF

v_gene: TRBV7-6
abundance: .
d_gene: TRBD2
j_gene: TRBJ2-5
CDR3nt: TGTGCCAGCAGCCTAAGCGGGGGGGCCGATAAACAAGAGACCCAGTACTTC
CDR3aa: CASSLSGGADKQETQYF

v_gene: TRBV18
abundance: .
d_gene: .
j_gene: TRBJ1-3
CDR3nt: TGTGCCAGCTCACCCTTTGATCCGCATGGAAACACCATATATTTT
CDR3aa: CASSPFDPHGNTIYF

v_gene: TRBV7-2
abundance: .
d_gene: .
j_gene: TRBJ2-7
CDR3nt: TGTGCCAGCAGCCAACGGGGGATCTCCTACGAGCAGTACTTC
CDR3aa: CASSQRGISYEQYF

v_gene: TRBV9
abundance: .
d_gene: TRBD2
j_gene: TRBJ2-1
CDR3nt: TGTGCCAGCAGCCCGACTAGCGGAACCTACAATGAGCAGTTCTTC
CDR3aa: CASSPTSGTYNEQFF

v_gene: TRBV15
abundance: .
d_gene: TRBD2
j_gene: TRBJ2-6
CDR3nt: TGTGCCACCAGCAGAGATCGGGAGGGATCGGGGGCCAACGTCCTGACTTTC
CDR3aa: CATSRDREGSGANVLTF

v_gene: TRBV27
abundance: .
d_gene: .
j_gene: TRBJ2-3
CDR3nt: TGTGCCAGCAGTTTATCCGGGAGCACAGATACGCAGTATTTT
CDR3aa: CASSLSGSTDTQYF

v_gene: TRBV4-3
abundance: few
d_gene: .
j_gene: TRBJ1-6
CDR3nt: TGCGCCAGCAGCCAAGATCAGGGGTTAACTTCACCCCTCCACTTT
CDR3aa: CASSQDQGLTSPLHF

v_gene: TRBV7-8
abundance: .
d_gene: TRBD2
j_gene: TRBJ2-1
CDR3nt: TGTGCCAGCAGCTTAAAGCGGGGGGCCCCGGACAATGAGCAGTTCTTC
CDR3aa: CASSLKRGAPDNEQFF

v_gene: TRBV2
abundance: .
d_gene: .
j_gene: TRBJ1-3
CDR3nt: TGTGCCATCGGGGACGGCCCGCACTCTGGAAACACCATATATTTT
CDR3aa: CAIGDGPHSGNTIYF

v_gene: TRBV28
abundance: .
d_gene: .
j_gene: TRBJ2-3
CDR3nt: TGTGCCAGCAGTTCCCCCGGCGGGACCGGCACAGATACGCAGTATTTT
CDR3aa: CASSSPGGTGTDTQYF

v_gene: TRBV14
abundance: .
d_gene: .
j_gene: TRBJ1-1
CDR3nt: TGTGCCAGCAGCCAAGGCAGGGTGAACACTGAAGCTTTCTTT
CDR3aa: CASSQGRVNTEAFF

v_gene: TRBV7-7
abundance: .
d_gene: .
j_gene: TRBJ2-2
CDR3nt: TGTGCCAGCAGCTTCTCAGACACCGGGGAGCTGTTTTTT
CDR3aa: CASSFSDTGELFF

v_gene: TRBV7-8
abundance: .
d_gene: .
j_gene: TRBJ1-2
CDR3nt: TGTGCCAGCAGCGCAGACAATTTCTATGGCTACACCTTC
CDR3aa: CASSADNFYGYTF

v_gene: TRBV28
abundance: .
d_gene: .
j_gene: TRBJ2-7
CDR3nt: TGTGCCAGCAATGGGCAGGGGTGGAACTACGAGCAGTACTTC
CDR3aa: CASNGQGWNYEQYF

v_gene: TRBV5-4
abundance: .
d_gene: TRBD1
j_gene: TRBJ1-4
CDR3nt: TGTGCCAGCAGCCAAAACAGGGGAGTCGATGAAAAACTGTTTTTT
CDR3aa: CASSQNRGVDEKLFF

v_gene: TRBV7-9
abundance: .
d_gene: .
j_gene: TRBJ1-2
CDR3nt: TGTGCCAGCAGAATGGACAGCCAAGGGAGCTATGGCTACACCTTC
CDR3aa: CASRMDSQGSYGYTF

v_gene: TRBV18
abundance: .
d_gene: TRBD1
j_gene: TRBJ1-4
CDR3nt: TGTGCCAGCTCGCGAACGGGACAGAGAAATGAAAAACTGTTTTTT
CDR3aa: CASSRTGQRNEKLFF

v_gene: TRBV21-1
abundance: .
d_gene: .
j_gene: TRBJ2-2
CDR3nt: TGTGCCAGCAGCAAAGCTGAGACAGGGTGGGGGGAGCTGTTTTTT
CDR3aa: CASSKAETGWGELFF

v_gene: TRBV6-5
abundance: medium-sized
d_gene: TRBD1
j_gene: TRBJ1-2
CDR3nt: TGTGCCAGCAGCCTCGGACAGGGGAATTATGGCTACACCTTC
CDR3aa: CASSLGQGNYGYTF

v_gene: TRBV6-1
abundance: .
d_gene: .
j_gene: TRBJ1-5
CDR3nt: TGTGCCAGCAGTTGGGGAAGGGGAGGTAATCAGCCCCAGCATTTT
CDR3aa: CASSWGRGGNQPQHF

v_gene: TRBV29-1
abundance: .
d_gene: .
j_gene: TRBJ2-7
CDR3nt: TGCAGCGCACGGGGACTCAGCTTCGAAGAGCAGTACTTC
CDR3aa: CSARGLSFEEQYF

v_gene: TRBV7-9
abundance: .
d_gene: .
j_gene: TRBJ2-1
CDR3nt: TGTGCCAGCAGCCGCGGGACAGTCTACAATGAGCAGTTCTTC
CDR3aa: CASSRGTVYNEQFF